This is a list of T cell receptor beta chains from one sample in a study of identical twins. TCRdb re-called the 5' RACE reads through MiXCR, storing one row per CDR3 protein. The data hold just under 550,000 distinct CDR3 sequences, with about 15% observed a single time. This same sample was also part of a study on yellow fever vaccine responses in identical twins.

The sample consisted of CD4+ T cells sorted from blood. The receptors shown here come from a woman aged 18-35 years in good health. Each CDR3 is given with its conserved first and last residue. The D gene is left open where the match is weak. Rows may omit the clone size; those that give it use once, few, many or a size class.

j_gene: TRBJ2-5
abundance: few
d_gene: .
v_gene: TRBV7-8
CDR3aa: CASSLVGGSGETQYF
CDR3nt: TGTGCCAGCAGCTTAGTGGGCGGGTCGGGAGAGACCCAGTACTTC

j_gene: TRBJ2-1
abundance: few
d_gene: TRBD1
v_gene: TRBV5-1
CDR3aa: CASSGFILQGAGEQFF
CDR3nt: TGCGCCAGCAGCGGCTTCATTCTACAGGGGGCGGGTGAGCAGTTCTTC

j_gene: TRBJ2-1
abundance: .
d_gene: TRBD1
v_gene: TRBV3-1
CDR3aa: CASSLGQLLVNEQFF
CDR3nt: TGTGCCAGCAGCCTGGGACAGCTTCTCGTCAATGAGCAGTTCTTC

j_gene: TRBJ2-1
abundance: few
d_gene: TRBD2
v_gene: TRBV20-1
CDR3aa: CSARLAGASYNEQFF
CDR3nt: TGCAGTGCGAGACTAGCGGGAGCAAGCTACAATGAGCAGTTCTTC

j_gene: TRBJ2-1
abundance: .
d_gene: .
v_gene: TRBV5-1
CDR3aa: CASSLVGGYIEQFF
CDR3nt: TGCGCCAGCAGCTTGGTAGGTGGTTACATTGAGCAGTTCTTC

j_gene: TRBJ2-3
abundance: few
d_gene: TRBD2
v_gene: TRBV3-1
CDR3aa: CASSQERGYTDTQYF
CDR3nt: TGTGCCAGCAGCCAAGAGCGGGGGTACACAGATACGCAGTATTTT

j_gene: TRBJ1-2
abundance: few
d_gene: .
v_gene: TRBV4-2
CDR3aa: CASNRDTTYGYTF
CDR3nt: TGTGCCAGCAACAGGGACACCACCTATGGCTACACCTTC

j_gene: TRBJ1-5
abundance: .
d_gene: .
v_gene: TRBV25-1
CDR3aa: CASSELEGDSNQPQHF
CDR3nt: TGTGCCAGCAGTGAACTTGAGGGGGATAGCAATCAGCCCCAGCATTTT

j_gene: TRBJ2-2
abundance: .
d_gene: .
v_gene: TRBV2
CDR3aa: CASSVPDSTGELFF
CDR3nt: TGTGCCAGCAGTGTCCCGGACAGCACCGGGGAGCTGTTTTTT

j_gene: TRBJ2-3
abundance: few
d_gene: TRBD1
v_gene: TRBV6-1
CDR3aa: CASRPPTGLTDTQYF
CDR3nt: TGTGCCAGCAGACCTCCGACAGGGCTCACAGATACGCAGTATTTT

j_gene: TRBJ1-1
abundance: few
d_gene: TRBD1
v_gene: TRBV20-1
CDR3aa: CSAPQGASNTEAFF
CDR3nt: TGCAGTGCTCCACAGGGGGCTTCAAACACTGAAGCTTTCTTT

j_gene: TRBJ2-1
abundance: few
d_gene: TRBD1
v_gene: TRBV20-1
CDR3aa: CSAREGTGGFDEQFF
CDR3nt: TGCAGTGCTAGAGAAGGGACAGGGGGCTTCGATGAGCAGTTCTTC

j_gene: TRBJ2-1
abundance: few
d_gene: .
v_gene: TRBV11-2
CDR3aa: CASRRYGSGAESYNEQFF
CDR3nt: TGTGCCAGCAGGAGGTACGGTAGCGGAGCCGAATCCTACAATGAGCAGTTCTTC

j_gene: TRBJ2-7
abundance: .
d_gene: TRBD2
v_gene: TRBV18
CDR3aa: CASSPGEGAIRGEQYF
CDR3nt: TGTGCCAGCTCACCAGGGGAGGGAGCAATCCGAGGGGAGCAGTACTTC

j_gene: TRBJ2-1
abundance: many
d_gene: TRBD2
v_gene: TRBV24-1
CDR3aa: CATSDGTSGRVHEQFF
CDR3nt: TGTGCCACCAGTGACGGGACTAGCGGGAGGGTCCATGAGCAGTTCTTC

j_gene: TRBJ2-3
abundance: few
d_gene: TRBD1
v_gene: TRBV25-1
CDR3aa: CASSESLLRGDTQYF
CDR3nt: TGTGCCAGCAGTGAATCGTTACTCAGGGGGGATACGCAGTATTTT

j_gene: TRBJ2-1
abundance: .
d_gene: TRBD2
v_gene: TRBV19
CDR3aa: CASQRTSGSSYNEQFF
CDR3nt: TGTGCCAGCCAGAGGACTAGCGGGAGTTCCTACAATGAGCAGTTCTTC

j_gene: TRBJ2-3
abundance: .
d_gene: .
v_gene: TRBV29-1
CDR3aa: CSVVRVSDTQYF
CDR3nt: TGCAGCGTTGTCCGGGTCTCAGATACGCAGTATTTT

j_gene: TRBJ1-1
abundance: .
d_gene: TRBD1
v_gene: TRBV18
CDR3aa: CASSRAQGTEAFF
CDR3nt: TGTGCCAGCTCACGAGCACAGGGGACTGAAGCTTTCTTT

j_gene: TRBJ2-2
abundance: .
d_gene: .
v_gene: TRBV20-1
CDR3aa: CSARVTGTGELFF
CDR3nt: TGCAGTGCTAGAGTGACCGGTACCGGGGAGCTGTTTTTT

j_gene: TRBJ1-1
abundance: many
d_gene: TRBD1
v_gene: TRBV6-1
CDR3aa: CASSGHLQGGRTEAFF
CDR3nt: TGTGCCAGCAGTGGCCATTTACAGGGGGGGAGGACTGAAGCTTTCTTT

j_gene: TRBJ2-4
abundance: few
d_gene: .
v_gene: TRBV6-5
CDR3aa: CASSYGESLAKNIQYF
CDR3nt: TGTGCCAGCAGTTACGGCGAGTCCCTAGCCAAAAACATTCAGTACTTC